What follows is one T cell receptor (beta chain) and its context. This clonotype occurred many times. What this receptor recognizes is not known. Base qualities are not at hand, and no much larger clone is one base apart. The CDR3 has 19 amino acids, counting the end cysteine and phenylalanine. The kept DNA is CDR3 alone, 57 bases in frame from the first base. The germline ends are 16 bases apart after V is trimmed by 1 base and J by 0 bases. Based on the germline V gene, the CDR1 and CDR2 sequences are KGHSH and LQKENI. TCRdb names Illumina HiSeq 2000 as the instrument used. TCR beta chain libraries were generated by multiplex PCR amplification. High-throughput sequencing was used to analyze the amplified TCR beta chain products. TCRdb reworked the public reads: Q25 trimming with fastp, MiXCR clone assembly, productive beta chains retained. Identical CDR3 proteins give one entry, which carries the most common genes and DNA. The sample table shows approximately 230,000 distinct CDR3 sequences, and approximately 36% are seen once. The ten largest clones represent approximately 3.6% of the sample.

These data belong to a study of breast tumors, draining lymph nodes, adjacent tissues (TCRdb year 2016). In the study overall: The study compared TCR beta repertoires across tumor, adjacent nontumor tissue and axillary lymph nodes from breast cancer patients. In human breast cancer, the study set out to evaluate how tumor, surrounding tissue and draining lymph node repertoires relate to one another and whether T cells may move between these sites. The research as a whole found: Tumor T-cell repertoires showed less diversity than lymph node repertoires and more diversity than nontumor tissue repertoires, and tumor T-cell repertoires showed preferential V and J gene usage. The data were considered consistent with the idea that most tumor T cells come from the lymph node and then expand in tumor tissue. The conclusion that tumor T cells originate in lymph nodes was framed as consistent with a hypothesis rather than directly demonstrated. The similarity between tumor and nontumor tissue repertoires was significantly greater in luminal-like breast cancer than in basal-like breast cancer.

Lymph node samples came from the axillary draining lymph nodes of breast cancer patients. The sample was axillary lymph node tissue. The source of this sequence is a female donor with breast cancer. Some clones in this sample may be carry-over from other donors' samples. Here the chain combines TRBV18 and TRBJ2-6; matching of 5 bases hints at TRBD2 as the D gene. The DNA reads TGTGCCAGCTCACCACGGTCGGCGGGTCTGGACTCTGGGGCCAACGTCCTGACTTTC. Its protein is CASSPRSAGLDSGANVLTF.